This TCR beta chain was identified in a study of blood T cell repertoires in COVID-19. Overall study context: From T cells, B-cell-depleted T cells, or PBMCs came the material, which was cDNA or gDNA.

Unmatched junction bases numbered 13, after V lost 2 bases and J lost 5 bases. CDR3 length: 18 residues. The germline V gene has CDR1 SGHTA and CDR2 FQGTGA. Libraries were prepared by immunoSEQ multiplex PCR; TCRdb keeps only in-frame clonotypes and omits some of them. The sample shows some 180,000 clones, roughly 84% of them seen only once. This TCR derives from a man in his fifties with COVID-19, enrolled during active disease. Input material: peripheral blood. The chain uses TRBV7-3 and TRBJ2-1; 9 bases are a match to TRBD2. Written as DNA, the CDR3 is TGTGCCAGCAGCTTACGGGGACTAGCCAAAGGGATAGACAATGAGCAGTTCTTC. As protein: CASSLRGLAKGIDNEQFF.